Included here is one T cell receptor beta chain sequence, with context. Antigen: not known. From the RT-PCR reads, TCRdb called clonotypes with MiXCR, one entry per CDR3 protein. The sample comprises about 570,000 distinct CDR3 sequences, approximately 11% of which are singletons, and 9.5% to 12% rests with the top ten. This record belongs to a study of response to subunit inactivated influenza vaccine. Germline V gene data show CDR1 as SQVTM and CDR2 as ANQGSEA. This CDR3 comprises 14 residues. The germline V and J ends were trimmed by 1 base and 0 bases, with 10 bases remaining between them. Whole-study results and caveats: Authors suggested each seasonal flu vaccination may recruit only limited numbers of new T cells.

These data also formed part of another study, on T cells expressing NK-cell markers. That work adds: Libraries used 5'RACE template switching adding universal primer site and UMIs. CD3+CD56+NKG2C+, CD3+CD56+NKG2C- and CD3+CD56-NKG2C+ T cells, once sorted, supplied the TCR beta repertoires. A range of roughly 1.0-8% of CD8+ T cells consisted of dominant NKG2C+ clonotypes in 5 to 7 donors.

The TCR was taken from a middle-aged man who received an inactivated influenza vaccine. The specimen comprised PBMCs from blood, sampled on the day of vaccination. This rearrangement joins TRBV29-1 to TRBJ2-7; no clear D. The CDR3 DNA sequence: TGCAGCGTTGAAGGGACCTCTAGCTCCTACGAGCAGTACTTC. It codes for CSVEGTSSSYEQYF.